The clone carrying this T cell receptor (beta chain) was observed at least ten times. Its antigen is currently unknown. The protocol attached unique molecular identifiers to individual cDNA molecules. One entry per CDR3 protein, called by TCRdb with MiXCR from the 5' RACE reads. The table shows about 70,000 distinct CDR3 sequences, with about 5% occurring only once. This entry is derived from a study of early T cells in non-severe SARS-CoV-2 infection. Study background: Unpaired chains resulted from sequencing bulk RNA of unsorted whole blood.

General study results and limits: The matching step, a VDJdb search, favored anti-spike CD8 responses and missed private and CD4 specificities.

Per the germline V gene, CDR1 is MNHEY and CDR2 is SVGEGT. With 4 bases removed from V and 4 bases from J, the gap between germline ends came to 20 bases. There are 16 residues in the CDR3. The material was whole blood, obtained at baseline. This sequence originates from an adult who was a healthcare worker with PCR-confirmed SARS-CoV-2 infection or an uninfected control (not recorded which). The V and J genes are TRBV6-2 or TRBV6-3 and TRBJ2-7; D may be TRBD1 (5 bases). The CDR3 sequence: CASSFVVQVLEYEQYF. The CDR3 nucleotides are TGTGCCAGCAGTTTCGTCGTACAGGTTTTAGAGTACGAGCAGTACTTC.